A selection of T cell receptor beta chains follows, all from one sample in a study of blood T cell repertoires in COVID-19. TCRdb's copy holds only in-frame clones and misses some; the assay was immunoSEQ multiplex PCR. Of approximately 190,000 clones in the sample, around 89% were seen once. Material: peripheral blood. These receptor sequences come from a man aged 35 to 55 with active or convalescent COVID-19. Each CDR3 is given with its conserved first and last residue. The order of the fields is V gene, J gene, CDR3 protein.

V: TRBV27
J: TRBJ2-5
CDR3: CASSFSGTSGHLDQYF

V: TRBV5-6
J: TRBJ2-7
CDR3: CASRSRSSYEQYF

V: TRBV9
J: TRBJ2-1
CDR3: CASSVVFHEQFF

V: TRBV4-3
J: TRBJ2-3
CDR3: CASSQDWASRGGPTDTQYF

V: TRBV2
J: TRBJ1-5
CDR3: CASTRTGIDNQPQHF

V: TRBV6-1
J: TRBJ1-1
CDR3: CASSEGWGRNTEAFF

V: TRBV7-2
J: TRBJ2-1
CDR3: CASSLAGALGYNEQFF

V: TRBV28
J: TRBJ1-6
CDR3: CASSREVGSPLHF

V: TRBV10-2
J: TRBJ1-2
CDR3: CASNPTGTLANYGYTF

V: TRBV19
J: TRBJ2-5
CDR3: CASSISGGAETQYF

V: TRBV7-2
J: TRBJ1-2
CDR3: CASSRSRDRAYGYTF

V: TRBV27
J: TRBJ1-2
CDR3: CASSSSTGAGVYGYTF

V: TRBV19
J: TRBJ2-1
CDR3: CASSIAGGPLNEQFF

V: TRBV29-1
J: TRBJ2-1
CDR3: CSAATRTEYNEQFF

V: TRBV6-6
J: TRBJ1-2
CDR3: CASSTPGQGGYGYTF

V: TRBV4-1
J: TRBJ2-2
CDR3: CASSLREFGELFF

V: TRBV5-4
J: TRBJ2-5
CDR3: CASSLIPVQETQYF

V: TRBV20-1
J: TRBJ1-2
CDR3: CSASPTGGAGYTF

V: TRBV28
J: TRBJ1-1
CDR3: CASSLQGREAFF

V: TRBV19
J: TRBJ2-2
CDR3: CASNPQAVTGELFF

V: TRBV27
J: TRBJ1-5
CDR3: CASSPRGVRGSLPQHF

V: TRBV5-1
J: TRBJ1-3
CDR3: CASSLAGDVDTIYF

V: TRBV27
J: TRBJ1-5
CDR3: CASSLEGAGNQPQHF

V: TRBV24-1
J: TRBJ2-2
CDR3: CATSDTSGGNTGELFF

V: TRBV19
J: TRBJ2-7
CDR3: CASSIMSGADYEQYF

V: TRBV5-5
J: TRBJ1-5
CDR3: CASSLEWGGNQPQHF

V: TRBV25-1
J: TRBJ2-3
CDR3: CASSLQGADTQYF

V: TRBV19
J: TRBJ2-3
CDR3: CASSIGGFSGGDTQYF

V: TRBV6-5
J: TRBJ1-5
CDR3: CASTRGLNQPQHF

V: TRBV28
J: TRBJ2-6
CDR3: CASSSGAGANVLTF

V: TRBV28
J: TRBJ1-2
CDR3: CASRKTGPTGGYTF

V: TRBV2
J: TRBJ2-1
CDR3: CASSAGGVSYNEQFF

V: TRBV7-2
J: TRBJ1-4
CDR3: CASRTNGGQGEKLFF

V: TRBV4-1
J: TRBJ1-1
CDR3: CASSQGVNTEAFF

V: TRBV30
J: TRBJ2-7
CDR3: CAWRAGTDNYEWGPEQYF

V: TRBV15
J: TRBJ2-7
CDR3: CATSHPGPSEQYF

V: TRBV30
J: TRBJ1-2
CDR3: CAWTDRDYGYTF

V: TRBV6-5
J: TRBJ1-2
CDR3: CASRNKGHPPKGYTF

V: TRBV6-2/TRBV6-3
J: TRBJ2-3
CDR3: CASSSSTDTQYF

V: TRBV29-1
J: TRBJ2-3
CDR3: CSVDSGRDTQYF

V: TRBV6-1
J: TRBJ1-4
CDR3: CASSEGPGVGEKLFF